The 32 T cell receptor beta chains below all came from one sample that was sequenced in a study of T cells after yellow fever vaccination. MiXCR, run by TCRdb on the 5' RACE reads, gives a single entry per CDR3 protein. The sample carries approximately 120,000 distinct CDR3 sequences, 12% to 15% recorded once. Sequenced here: CD8+ T cells sorted from PBMCs, sampled 5 days after the yellow fever booster vaccination. The receptors were gathered from a man aged 18 to 30 who received the YFV17D yellow fever vaccine.

V usage is TRBV27 and J usage is TRBJ1-2; possibly TRBD1 for D (6 bases). CDR1 MNHEY and CDR2 SMNVEV come from the germline V gene (reference sequence). V lost 6 bases and J 8 bases, leaving 10 bases between the germline ends. The CDR3 runs 11 residues. The CDR3 DNA reads TGTGCCAGCAGCCAGGGGATGGGCTACACCTTC. It is translated as CASSQGMGYTF.

This clonotype has more than one count but fewer than ten. The V and J genes are TRBV7-9 and TRBJ1-6; D is unresolved. CDR3 length: 16 amino acids. CDR1 is SEHNR, CDR2 FQNEAQ, per germline (reference sequence). With 2 bases removed from V and 0 bases from J, the gap between germline ends came to 8 bases. CDR3 in amino acids: CASSLLGSSYNSPLHF. In DNA, the CDR3 is TGTGCCAGCAGCTTACTCGGGAGCTCCTATAATTCACCCCTCCACTTT.

This clonotype has only a few counts. The V and J genes are TRBV29-1 and TRBJ2-7; TRBD2 matches 8 bases. Germline CDR1 SQVTM, CDR2 ANQGSEA. This CDR3 has 13 residues. V dropped 4 bases and J dropped 7; count of bases not matched to a gene: 9. The CDR3 nucleotides are TGCAGCGTTGCAGTTCGCCCGGGAGGGGAGCAGTACGTC. Amino acids: CSVAVRPGGEQYV.

This clonotype was seen a handful of times. V is TRBV5-1 and J is TRBJ1-2; D not resolved. Germline-derived CDR1 and CDR2 are SGHRS and YFSETQ. V lost 4 bases, J lost 0 bases, and 10 bases lay in between. The CDR3 loop spans 14 amino acids. The CDR3 is CASSEPTANYGYTF. The CDR3 DNA follows: TGCGCCAGCAGCGAACCGACGGCTAACTATGGCTACACCTTC.

There are a few counts of this clonotype. This chain's CDR3 is CASSVVLTDTQYF. The CDR3, as DNA: TGTGCCAGCAGCGTAGTCCTCACAGATACGCAGTATTTT. V is TRBV9 and J is TRBJ2-3; D gene ambiguous. Per germline, CDR1 SGDLS and CDR2 YYNGEE. This CDR3 is 13 amino acids long. V dropped 0 bases and J dropped 2 bases, with 4 bases sitting between them.

This chain connects TRBV24-1 to TRBJ2-1, with D possibly TRBD1 on 6 matching bases. This CDR3 region has 11 residues. The ends were cut back, 6 bases at V and 7 bases at J, with 6 bases in the middle. Germline V gene lookup returns CDR1 KGHDR and CDR2 SFDVKD. The CDR3 bases are TGTGCCACCAGTAGGGGGAATGAGCAGTTCTTC. Amino acid sequence: CATSRGNEQFF.

This clonotype turned up a few times. The CDR3, as DNA: TGTGCCAGCAGCCCCCGGGACAGGGGGCTGATAACCGGGGAGCTGTTTTTT. Translating it yields CASSPRDRGLITGELFF. J is TRBJ2-2 and V is TRBV21-1; the D call in the table, TRBD1, was not verified against the DNA. TRBV21-1 is shown as a pseudogene. The CDR3 totals 17 residues.

This chain connects TRBV11-2 to TRBJ2-2, with unresolved D. The CDR3 is 11 amino acids. Germline V gene sequence: CDR1 SGHAT, CDR2 FQNNGV. The germline V and J ends were trimmed by 9 bases and 7 bases, with 9 bases remaining between them. The CDR3 DNA is TGTGCCAGAGAGTCGGACGGGGAGCTGTTTTTT. Amino acid sequence: CARESDGELFF.

This clonotype was counted a few times. The chain combines TRBV7-9 with TRBJ2-3; perhaps TRBD1 as D (5 bases). The germline V and J ends were trimmed by 6 bases and 3 bases, with 13 bases remaining between them. The CDR3 spans 14 residues. Germline V lookup: CDR1 SEHNR, CDR2 FQNEAQ (reference sequence). The chain's CDR3 is CASSVQGLTDTQYF. The CDR3 nucleotides are TGTGCCAGCAGTGTTCAGGGCTTGACAGATACGCAGTATTTT. The full variable domain, rest sourced from reference TRBV7-9 and TRBJ2-3, is DTGVSQNPRHKITKRGQNVTFRCDPISEHNRLYWYRQTLGQGPEFLTYFQNEAQLEKSRLLSDRFSAERPKGSFSTLEIQRTEQGDSAMYLCASSVQGLTDTQYFGPGTRLTVL.

The V call is TRBV7-9, the J call TRBJ1-2; the match to TRBD1 covers 8 bases. The CDR3 loop spans 15 amino acids. Losses at the gene ends were 1 base for V and 5 bases for J; bases not matched to a gene: 6. Looked up from germline, CDR1 is SEHNR and CDR2 is FQNEAQ (reference sequence). CDR3: CASSLVDRGGYGYTF. The DNA of the CDR3 is TGTGCCAGCAGCTTAGTCGACAGGGGCGGATATGGCTACACCTTC.

This clonotype came up many times. This chain joins TRBV7-2 and TRBJ2-3, with D maybe TRBD1 (6 bases). The length of the CDR3 is 19 residues. Trimming pared 5 bases from V and 0 bases from J, leaving 24 bases between. Germline CDR1 and CDR2: SGHTA and FQGNSA. CDR3 nucleotides: TGTGCCAGCAGCAAGCTAAGTGGGACACCCCCATTTAGCACAGATACGCAGTATTTT. This codes for CASSKLSGTPPFSTDTQYF.

This clonotype was counted only a few times. The chain uses TRBV4-3 and TRBJ1-6, with D possibly TRBD1 on 6 matching bases. CDR3 length equals 13 residues. CDR1 is LGHNA, CDR2 YSLEER, per germline. With 1 base removed from V and 10 bases from J, the gap between germline ends came to 8 bases. The CDR3 nucleotides read TGCGCCAGCAGCCAAGCAGGGGCCTCACCCCTCCACTTT. This translates into CASSQAGASPLHF.

This clonotype was found a few times. V is TRBV5-1 and J is TRBJ1-1; the D gene is possibly TRBD1 (6 bases). CDR3 length: 16 residues. V lost 2 bases and J lost 0, with 14 bases in between. Germline assignment: CDR1 SGHRS and CDR2 YFSETQ. In DNA form, the CDR3 reads TGCGCCAGCAGCTTCAGAGACAGGAGATTGAACACTGAAGCTTTCTTT. This sequence encodes CASSFRDRRLNTEAFF.

The CDR3 loop is CSAWGRPPTDTQYF. In nucleotides, the CDR3 is TGCAGCGCGTGGGGCAGGCCGCCCACAGATACGCAGTATTTT. The rearrangement uses TRBV29-1 and TRBJ2-3; D possibly corresponds to TRBD1 (5 bases). The ends were cut back, 7 bases at V and 2 bases at J, with 16 bases in the middle. The CDR3 totals 14 residues. Germline V gene sequence: CDR1 SQVTM, CDR2 ANQGSEA.

This chain connects TRBV6-6 to TRBJ2-2, with 8 bases matching TRBD2. Per the germline V gene, CDR1 is MNHNY and CDR2 is SVGAGI (reference sequence). Trimming cost V 2 bases and J 6 bases; bases outside gene matches: 11. The CDR3 contains 17 residues. The CDR3 is CASSYPPGGQRAGELFF. DNA for the CDR3: TGTGCCAGCAGTTACCCCCCGGGGGGGCAGAGGGCCGGGGAGCTGTTTTTT.

This clonotype has only a few counts. The rearrangement uses TRBV20-1 and TRBJ2-1; maybe TRBD2 (6 bases). Germline V gene data show CDR1 as DFQATT and CDR2 as SNEGSKA (reference sequence). The CDR3 is 15 residues long. Between the trimmed V and J ends, which lost 1 base and 1 base, there was a span of 11 bases. CDR3 sequence (DNA): TGCAGTGCTAGAGGGTCGGGGGTATCCTACAATGAGCAGTTCTTC. This encodes CSARGSGVSYNEQFF.

This chain uses TRBV27 with TRBJ2-1, with D possibly being TRBD2 (6 bases). Per germline, CDR1 MNHEY and CDR2 SMNVEV (reference sequence). With 6 bases removed from V and 5 bases from J, the gap between germline ends came to 14 bases. This CDR3 comprises 14 residues. The CDR3 nucleotides read TGTGCCAGCAGCCCGGAGGGTCCCCACAATGAGCAGTTCTTC. This gives the protein CASSPEGPHNEQFF.

The gene calls are TRBV7-9 and TRBJ2-3; D is perhaps TRBD2 (5 bases). V was clipped by 5 bases and J by 6 bases, with 12 bases between them. The CDR3 runs to 13 residues. The germline V gene has CDR1 SEHNR and CDR2 FQNEAQ (reference sequence). CDR3 in amino acids: CASSPDLGDTQYF. As DNA, the CDR3 is TGTGCCAGCAGCCCGGACTTGGGGGATACGCAGTATTTT. The complete variable domain, with remaining parts taken from reference TRBV7-9 and TRBJ2-3, reads DTGVSQNPRHKITKRGQNVTFRCDPISEHNRLYWYRQTLGQGPEFLTYFQNEAQLEKSRLLSDRFSAERPKGSFSTLEIQRTEQGDSAMYLCASSPDLGDTQYFGPGTRLTVL.

The V and J genes are TRBV7-8 and TRBJ1-2, with D uncertain. In germline, CDR1 is SGHVS, CDR2 FQNEAQ. The V end was cut by 5 bases, the J end by 3 bases, with 13 bases between. The CDR3 is 14 residues long. CDR3 sequence reads: CASSAFGGDYGYTF. The CDR3 DNA follows: TGTGCCAGCAGCGCATTTGGCGGAGACTATGGCTACACCTTC. The variable domain in full, with the rest retrieved from reference TRBV7-8 and TRBJ1-2, is GAGVSQSPRYKVAKRGQDVALRCDPISGHVSLFWYQQALGQGPEFLTYFQNEAQLDKSGLPSDRFFAERPEGSVSTLKIQRTQQEDSAVYLCASSAFGGDYGYTFGSGTRLTVV.

The chain is built from TRBV7-6 and TRBJ2-5; 10 bases align to TRBD1. J gave up 6 bases and V 8 bases, and 9 bases lay outside the gene matches. Germline lookup yields CDR1 SGHVS and CDR2 FNYEAQ. The CDR3 contains 14 residues. DNA of the CDR3: TGTGCCAGCGCGCCGGGGACAGGGGTCCAGACCCAGTACTTC. Translated, it gives CASAPGTGVQTQYF.

This clonotype appeared a few times. The chain carries TRBV5-1 and TRBJ1-5; D gene ambiguous. Per germline, CDR1 SGHRS and CDR2 YFSETQ. This CDR3 is 11 amino acids long. Trimming took 4 bases from V and 9 from J, leaving 8 bases between them. CDR3 region: CASSIHLPQHF. The CDR3 DNA is TGCGCCAGCAGCATACACTTGCCCCAGCATTTT.

Only a few counts were recorded for this clonotype. The V call is TRBV6-5, the J call TRBJ2-3; tentative D call: TRBD2 (5 bases). The CDR3 length is 16 residues. Trimming shortened V by 0 bases and J by 6 bases, and 16 bases separated the two germline ends. Germline V gene lookup returns CDR1 MNHEY and CDR2 SVGAGI. The CDR3 DNA reads TGTGCCAGCAGTTACTCGATTCTAGCCGGTGGCGATACGCAGTATTTT. Translation: CASSYSILAGGDTQYF.

The chain couples TRBV7-8 to TRBJ2-1; D not certain. There are 12 residues in the CDR3. The germline CDR1 and CDR2 sequences are SGHVS and FQNEAQ. V dropped 5 bases and J dropped 8 bases, with 10 bases sitting between them. The CDR3 spells CASSPVGYEQFF. As DNA, the CDR3 is TGTGCCAGCAGCCCTGTAGGATATGAGCAGTTCTTC.

The J gene is TRBJ2-7, the V gene TRBV7-8; the match to TRBD2 covers 8 bases. V shed 0 bases and J 7 bases; nucleotides not matched to a gene: 11. Germline V lookup: CDR1 SGHVS, CDR2 FQNEAQ. This CDR3 comprises 16 residues. CDR3 amino acids: CASSLALAGGLGEQYF. CDR3 coding DNA: TGTGCCAGCAGCTTAGCGCTGGCGGGGGGACTTGGGGAGCAGTACTTC.

The rearrangement joins TRBV4-1 to TRBJ2-3; weak D call: TRBD2 (5 bases). CDR3 length equals 17 residues. V lost 4 bases, J lost 1 base, and 18 bases lay in between. CDR1 is MGHRA and CDR2 is YSYEKL in the germline V gene. The CDR3 DNA reads as TGCGCCAGCAGCCGGACGAGGGCAGCGGTTCGCACAGATACGCAGTATTTT. As protein: CASSRTRAAVRTDTQYF.

This clonotype has just a few counts. The chain combines TRBV12-3 or TRBV12-4 with TRBJ1-2; D is possibly TRBD1 (5 bases). This CDR3 is 14 amino acids long. The V and J ends lost 5 bases and 8 bases respectively, with 18 bases between them. The CDR3 sequence: CASSPILGVVGYTF. The CDR3 DNA sequence: TGTGCCAGCAGTCCGATCTTGGGGGTGGTCGGCTACACCTTC.

This chain joins TRBV11-2 and TRBJ1-2, with a weak D call TRBD1 (6 bases). From germline, CDR1 is SGHAT and CDR2 FQNNGV. This CDR3 region has 14 residues. Trimming stripped 10 bases from V and 2 bases from J, with 17 bases between. DNA of the CDR3: TGTGCCACAGGGGAAGGGCTAAGGAACTATGGCTACACCTTC. Translated, it gives CATGEGLRNYGYTF. Full variable domain (rest looked up from reference TRBV11-2 and TRBJ1-2): EAGVAQSPRYKIIEKRQSVAFWCNPISGHATLYWYQQILGQGPKLLIQFQNNGVVDDSQLPKDRFSAERLKGVDSTLKIQPAKLEDSAVYLCATGEGLRNYGYTFGSGTRLTVV.

The chain has TRBV12-3 or TRBV12-4 and TRBJ2-7, with D maybe TRBD1 (5 bases). The V gene lost 7 bases and the J gene lost 3 bases, with 16 bases spanning the gap. This CDR3 is 14 amino acids long. This CDR3 is CASTLTDTLYEQYF. The CDR3 DNA is TGTGCCAGCACCTTGACAGACACTCTCTACGAGCAGTACTTC.

J is TRBJ2-1 and V is TRBV7-3; unclear D gene. The CDR3 covers 13 residues. V lost 4 bases and J 10 bases, leaving 14 bases between the germline ends. In germline, CDR1 is SGHTA, CDR2 FQGTGA. The CDR3 DNA follows: TGTGCCAGCAGCTCCAATCTGGACCGCGAGCAGTTCTTC. Translation gives CASSSNLDREQFF.

This clonotype was picked up a small number of times. J is TRBJ2-5 and V is TRBV5-6; 7 bases are a match to TRBD1. V was pared by 5 bases and J by 5 bases, with 15 bases of the junction left unmatched. CDR3 length: 16 residues. Per the germline V gene, CDR1 is SGHDT and CDR2 is YYEEEE. The CDR3 DNA follows: TGTGCCAGCAGTGGGGAAGGGGGCGCGGATACCGAGACCCAGTACTTC. This sequence encodes CASSGEGGADTETQYF.

The gene calls are TRBV5-6 and TRBJ1-2; D remains unclear. Germline values: CDR1 SGHDT, CDR2 YYEEEE. The CDR3 runs to 12 residues. V lost 5 bases, J lost 2 bases, and 7 bases lay in between. The CDR3 sequence is CASSAGNYGYTF. Here the CDR3 DNA reads TGTGCCAGCAGTGCGGGGAACTATGGCTACACCTTC. Full variable domain (rest looked up from reference TRBV5-6 and TRBJ1-2): DAGVTQSPTHLIKTRGQQVTLRCSPKSGHDTVSWYQQALGQGPQFIFQYYEEEERQRGNFPDRFSGHQFPNYSSELNVNALLLGDSALYLCASSAGNYGYTFGSGTRLTVV.

The chain has TRBV9 and TRBJ2-2; D is undetermined. The CDR3 has 13 amino acids. Germline values: CDR1 SGDLS, CDR2 YYNGEE. Trimming took 5 bases from V and 4 from J, leaving 9 bases between them. CDR3 DNA sequence: TGTGCCAGCAGTACGACGCTCACCGGGGAGCTGTTTTTT. Translated: CASSTTLTGELFF. Looking up the rest from reference TRBV9 and TRBJ2-2 gives the full variable domain: DSGVTQTPKHLITATGQRVTLRCSPRSGDLSVYWYQQSLDQGLQFLIQYYNGEERAKGNILERFSAQQFPDLHSELNLSSLELGDSALYFCASSTTLTGELFFGEGSRLTVL.